This T cell receptor beta chain appears in the sequencing data of a study of CD8+ T cells in alopecia areata. As for the study in general: A regimen of oral tofacitinib, 5 to 10 mg twice daily, was given to treated patients. The duration of tofacitinib was 6 to 18 months, with 6 months off drug afterward. Study-level points and caveats: Compared with normal scalp, lesional scalp had higher clonality and more expanded CD8+ clones.

Cell sorting on a FACSAria was used to separate CD4+ and CD8+ T cells from the PBMCs. This clone was seen more than once but under ten times. The antigen remains unidentified. Trimming took off 4 bases at V and 3 bases at J, with 8 bases between the two ends. The germline gives CDR1 KGHSH, CDR2 LQKENI. This CDR3 spans 13 amino acids. RNA was extracted and reverse transcribed into cDNA as the sequencing template. Libraries were prepared by immunoSEQ multiplex PCR; TCRdb keeps only in-frame clonotypes and omits some of them. Here the sample spans over 150,000 clones, approximately 62% being singletons. The TCR was taken from a human donor with alopecia areata. The sequences come from CD4+ T cells sorted from blood, collected at week 0. This chain uses TRBV18 with TRBJ2-3, with D unresolved. The CDR3 nucleotides are TGTGCCAGCTCACTGCGAGAAACAGATACGCAGTATTTT. It yields the protein CASSLRETDTQYF.